The clone carrying this T cell receptor (beta chain) was observed a few times. The sample belongs to a study of OX40 agonist ivuxolimab in advanced cancers. Sequenced by immunoSEQ multiplex PCR; TCRdb stores in-frame clones only, minus some. The sample contains about 70,000 clones, approximately 78% of which appear only once. CDR3 length: 15 amino acids. Germline CDR1 WSHSY, CDR2 SAAADI. Trimming removed 6 bases from V and 7 bases from J; junction bases left unmatched: 8. Source: CD4+ or CD8+ T cells sorted from blood, taken in a trial of the OX40 agonist ivuxolimab. The sequence was collected from an adult with an advanced solid tumor such as melanoma, head and neck, liver or kidney cancer. The rearrangement uses TRBV10-2 and TRBJ2-2; 10 bases are a match to TRBD2. CDR3 sequence: CASRRTSGSNGELFF. The CDR3 DNA reads TGCGCCAGCAGACGGACTAGCGGTTCCAACGGGGAGCTGTTTTTT.